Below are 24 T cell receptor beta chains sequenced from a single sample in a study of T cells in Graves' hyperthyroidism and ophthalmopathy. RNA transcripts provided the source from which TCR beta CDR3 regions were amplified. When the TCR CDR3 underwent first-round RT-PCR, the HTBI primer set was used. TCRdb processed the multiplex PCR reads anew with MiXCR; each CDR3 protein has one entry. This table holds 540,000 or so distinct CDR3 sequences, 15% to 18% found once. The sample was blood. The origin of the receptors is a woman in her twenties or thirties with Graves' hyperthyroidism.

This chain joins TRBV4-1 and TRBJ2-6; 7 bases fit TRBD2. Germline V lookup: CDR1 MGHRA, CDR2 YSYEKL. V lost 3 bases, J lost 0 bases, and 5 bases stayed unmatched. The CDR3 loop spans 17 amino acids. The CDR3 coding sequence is TGCGCCAGCAGCCATACCGGGACTATCTCTGGGGCCAACGTCCTGACTTTC. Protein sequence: CASSHTGTISGANVLTF.

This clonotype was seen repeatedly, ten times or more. The CDR3 DNA reads as TGTGCCAGCAGCAGCCTTAGCGGCTTTATCTCTAGCACAGATACGCAGTATTTT. It encodes CASSSLSGFISSTDTQYF. The chain links TRBV5-5 to TRBJ2-3; possible D gene TRBD2, 6 bases. The V gene lost 4 bases and the J gene lost 0 bases, with 21 bases spanning the gap. This CDR3 region has 18 residues. CDR1 is SGHKS, CDR2 YYEKEE, per germline (reference sequence).

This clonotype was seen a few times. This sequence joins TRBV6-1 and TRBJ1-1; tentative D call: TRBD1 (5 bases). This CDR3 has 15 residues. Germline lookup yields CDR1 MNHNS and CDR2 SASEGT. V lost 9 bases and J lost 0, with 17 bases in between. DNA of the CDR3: TGTGCCAGTCACCCTCTTTGGGGCCTGAACACTGAAGCTTTCTTT. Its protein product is CASHPLWGLNTEAFF.

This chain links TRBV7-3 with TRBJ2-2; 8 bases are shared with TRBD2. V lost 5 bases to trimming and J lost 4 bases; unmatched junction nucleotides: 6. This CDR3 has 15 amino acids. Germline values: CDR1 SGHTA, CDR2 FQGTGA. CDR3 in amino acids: CASSPATSGTGELFF. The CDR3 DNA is TGTGCCAGCAGCCCCGCCACTAGCGGCACCGGGGAGCTGTTTTTT.

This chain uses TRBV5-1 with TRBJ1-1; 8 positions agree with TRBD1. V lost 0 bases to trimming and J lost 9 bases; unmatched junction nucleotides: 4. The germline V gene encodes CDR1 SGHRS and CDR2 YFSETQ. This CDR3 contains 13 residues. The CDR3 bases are TGCGCCAGCAGCTTGGGGCAGGGGGCGAAAGCTTTCTTT. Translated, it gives CASSLGQGAKAFF. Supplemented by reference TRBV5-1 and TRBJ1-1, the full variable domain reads KAGVTQTPRYLIKTRGQQVTLSCSPISGHRSVSWYQQTPGQGLQFLFEYFSETQRNKGNFPGRFSGRQFSNSRSEMNVSTLELGDSALYLCASSLGQGAKAFFGQGTRLTVV.

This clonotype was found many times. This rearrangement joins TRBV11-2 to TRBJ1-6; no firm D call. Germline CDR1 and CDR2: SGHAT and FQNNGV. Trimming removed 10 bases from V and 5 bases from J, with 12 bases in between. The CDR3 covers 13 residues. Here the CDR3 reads CATGGRDNSPLHF. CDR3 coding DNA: TGTGCCACCGGCGGACGGGATAATTCACCCCTCCACTTT.

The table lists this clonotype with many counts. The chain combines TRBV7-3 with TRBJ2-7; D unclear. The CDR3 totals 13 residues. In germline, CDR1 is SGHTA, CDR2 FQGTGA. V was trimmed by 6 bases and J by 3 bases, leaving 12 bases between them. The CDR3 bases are TGTGCCAGCAGTCCTTCGACGGGCTACGAGCAGTACTTC. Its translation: CASSPSTGYEQYF.

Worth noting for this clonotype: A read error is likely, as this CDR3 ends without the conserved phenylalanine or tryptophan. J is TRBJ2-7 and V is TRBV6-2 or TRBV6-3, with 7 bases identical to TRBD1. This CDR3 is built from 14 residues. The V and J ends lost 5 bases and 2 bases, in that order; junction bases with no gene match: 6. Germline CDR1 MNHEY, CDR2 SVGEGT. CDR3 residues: CASSTRTGPYEQYL. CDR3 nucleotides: TGTGCCAGCAGTACCCGGACAGGCCCCTACGAGCAGTACCTC.

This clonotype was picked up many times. The CDR3 reads CASSLGGRGRNTEAFF. CDR3 DNA sequence: TGTGCCAGCAGTTTGGGGGGGCGGGGAAGGAACACTGAAGCTTTCTTT. This chain uses TRBV12-3 or TRBV12-4 with TRBJ1-1; TRBD1 might be the D (6 bases). This CDR3 has 16 amino acids. Between the trimmed V and J ends, which lost 3 bases and 1 base, there was a span of 15 bases.

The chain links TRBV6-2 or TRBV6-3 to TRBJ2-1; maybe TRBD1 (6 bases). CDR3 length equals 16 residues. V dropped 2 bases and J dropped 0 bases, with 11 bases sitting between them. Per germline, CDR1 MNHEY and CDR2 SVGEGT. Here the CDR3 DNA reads TGTGCCAGCAGTTACCCAGGGGTTTACTCCTACAATGAGCAGTTCTTC. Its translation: CASSYPGVYSYNEQFF.

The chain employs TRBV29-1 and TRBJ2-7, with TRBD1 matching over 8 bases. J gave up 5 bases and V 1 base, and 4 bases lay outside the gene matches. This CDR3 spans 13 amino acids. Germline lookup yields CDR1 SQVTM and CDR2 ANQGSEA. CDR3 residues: CSVEVPGQDEQYF. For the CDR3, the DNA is TGCAGCGTTGAAGTACCGGGACAGGACGAGCAGTACTTC.

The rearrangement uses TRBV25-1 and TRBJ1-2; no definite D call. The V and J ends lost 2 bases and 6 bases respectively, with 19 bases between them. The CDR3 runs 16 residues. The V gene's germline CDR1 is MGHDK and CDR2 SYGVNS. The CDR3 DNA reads TGTGCCAGCAGTGAACGTAGAGGGTGGTTAGAGGATGGCTACACCTTC. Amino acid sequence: CASSERRGWLEDGYTF.

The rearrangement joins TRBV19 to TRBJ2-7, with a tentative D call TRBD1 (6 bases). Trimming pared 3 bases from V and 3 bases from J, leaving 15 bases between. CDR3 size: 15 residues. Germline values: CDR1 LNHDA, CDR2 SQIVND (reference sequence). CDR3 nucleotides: TGTGCCAGTAGTATTGGTGGCAGGGGCAACTACGAGCAGTACTTC. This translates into CASSIGGRGNYEQYF.

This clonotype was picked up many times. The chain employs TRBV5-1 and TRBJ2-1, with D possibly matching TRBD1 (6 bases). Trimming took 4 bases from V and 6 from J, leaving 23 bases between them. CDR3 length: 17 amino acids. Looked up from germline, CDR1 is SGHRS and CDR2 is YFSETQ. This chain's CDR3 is CASSVSPGTPFANEQFF. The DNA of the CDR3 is TGCGCCAGCAGCGTAAGCCCCGGGACACCCTTTGCCAATGAGCAGTTCTTC.

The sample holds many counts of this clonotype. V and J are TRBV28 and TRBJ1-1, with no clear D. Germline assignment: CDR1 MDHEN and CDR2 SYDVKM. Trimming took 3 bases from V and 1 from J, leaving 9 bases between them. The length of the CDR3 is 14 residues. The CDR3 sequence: CASSFPSGNTEAFF. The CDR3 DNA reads TGTGCCAGCAGTTTCCCCTCGGGGAACACTGAAGCTTTCTTT.

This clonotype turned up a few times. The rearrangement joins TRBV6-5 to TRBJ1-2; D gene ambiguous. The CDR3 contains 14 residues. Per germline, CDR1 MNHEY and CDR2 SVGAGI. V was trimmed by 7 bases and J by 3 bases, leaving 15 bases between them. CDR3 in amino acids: CASTRSLRDYGYTF. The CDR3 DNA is TGTGCCAGCACAAGGTCTCTTAGGGACTATGGCTACACCTTC.

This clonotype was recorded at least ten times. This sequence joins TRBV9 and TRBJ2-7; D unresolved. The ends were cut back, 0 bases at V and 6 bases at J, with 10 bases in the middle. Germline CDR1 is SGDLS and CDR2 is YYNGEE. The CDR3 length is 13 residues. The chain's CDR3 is CASSVEAVGEQYF. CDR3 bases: TGTGCCAGCAGCGTAGAGGCAGTGGGCGAGCAGTACTTC.

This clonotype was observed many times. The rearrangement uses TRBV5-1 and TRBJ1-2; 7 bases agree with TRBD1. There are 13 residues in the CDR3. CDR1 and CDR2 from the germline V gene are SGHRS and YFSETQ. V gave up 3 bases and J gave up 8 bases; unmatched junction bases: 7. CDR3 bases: TGCGCCAGCAGCTCCCGACAGGGAGGCGGCTACACCTTC. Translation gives CASSSRQGGGYTF.

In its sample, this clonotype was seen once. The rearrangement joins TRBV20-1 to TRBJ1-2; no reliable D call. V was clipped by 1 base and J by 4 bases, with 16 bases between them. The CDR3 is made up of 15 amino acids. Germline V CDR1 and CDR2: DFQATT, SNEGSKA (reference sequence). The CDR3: CSARVWAVPAYGYTF. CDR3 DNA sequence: TGCAGTGCTAGAGTATGGGCAGTCCCCGCCTATGGCTACACCTTC.

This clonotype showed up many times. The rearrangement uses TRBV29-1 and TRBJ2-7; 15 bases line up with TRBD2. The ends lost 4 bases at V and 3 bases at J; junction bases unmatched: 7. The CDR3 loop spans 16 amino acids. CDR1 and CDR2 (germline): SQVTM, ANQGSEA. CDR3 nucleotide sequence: TGCAGCGTTGGGGGACTAGCGGGAGGCCTTAACTACGAGCAGTACTTC. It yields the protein CSVGGLAGGLNYEQYF.

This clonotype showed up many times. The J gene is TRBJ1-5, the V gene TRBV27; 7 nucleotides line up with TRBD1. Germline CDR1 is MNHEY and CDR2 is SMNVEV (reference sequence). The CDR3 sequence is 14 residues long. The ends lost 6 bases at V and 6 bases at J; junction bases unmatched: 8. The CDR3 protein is CASSERGRIQPQHF. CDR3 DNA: TGTGCCAGCAGCGAGAGGGGGCGGATTCAGCCCCAGCATTTT.

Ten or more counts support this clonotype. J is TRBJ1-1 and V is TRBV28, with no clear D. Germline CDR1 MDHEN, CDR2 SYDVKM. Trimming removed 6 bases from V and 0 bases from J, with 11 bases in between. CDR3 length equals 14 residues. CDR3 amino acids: CASSDPGMNTEAFF. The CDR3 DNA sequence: TGTGCCAGCAGCGATCCTGGTATGAACACTGAAGCTTTCTTT.

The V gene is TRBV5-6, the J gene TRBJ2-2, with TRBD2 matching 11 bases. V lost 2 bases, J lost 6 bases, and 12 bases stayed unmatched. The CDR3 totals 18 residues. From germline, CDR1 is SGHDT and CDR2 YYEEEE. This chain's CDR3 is CASSLAVSSGRWSGELFF. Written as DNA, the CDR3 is TGTGCCAGCAGCTTAGCAGTCTCTAGCGGGAGGTGGTCCGGGGAGCTGTTTTTT.

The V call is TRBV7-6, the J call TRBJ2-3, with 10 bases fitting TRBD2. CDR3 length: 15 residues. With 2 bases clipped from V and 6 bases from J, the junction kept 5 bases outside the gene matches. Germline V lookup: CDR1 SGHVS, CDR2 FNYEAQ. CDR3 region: CASSLLAGVGDTQYF. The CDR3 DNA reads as TGTGCCAGCAGCTTACTAGCGGGAGTCGGTGATACGCAGTATTTT.